These 18 T cell receptor beta chains were sequenced from one sample in a study of CD8+CD57+ T cells in acquired aplastic anemia. The TCR beta profiling, which covered VDJ combination and CDR3 sequence, was carried out using genomic DNA as the template. TCRdb reprocessed the reads via MiXCR and lists one record per CDR3 protein. The sample holds approximately 380,000 distinct CDR3 sequences; around 72% are singletons and the top ten take 3.5% to 4.5%. The specimen was sorted CD4+, CD8+, or CD8+CD57+ T cells (not recorded which) from PBMCs. The receptors stem from a human donor in good health, serving as a control.

V gene TRBV20-1 combines with J gene TRBJ1-4, with D hard to call. The CDR3 loop spans 14 amino acids. The germline gives CDR1 DFQATT, CDR2 SNEGSKA (reference sequence). Trimming pared 1 base from V and 9 bases from J, leaving 15 bases between. In nucleotides, the CDR3 is TGCAGTGCTAGAGGCGGGTTCACAGATAAAAAACTGTTTTTT. This gives the protein CSARGGFTDKKLFF.

The chain links TRBV19 to TRBJ2-5, with 15 bases identical to TRBD2. This CDR3 is 18 amino acids long. Germline CDR1 is LNHDA and CDR2 is SQIVND (reference sequence). The junction had 11 bases not matched to a gene; V was cut back by 5 bases and J by 4 bases. CDR3: CASSLGLAGGLRAETQYF. CDR3 in DNA: TGTGCCAGTAGTCTAGGACTAGCGGGAGGGCTCAGGGCAGAGACCCAGTACTTC.

About this clonotype: Given the absence of the conserved phenylalanine or tryptophan at the CDR3 end, a read error is likely. This chain uses TRBV20-1 with TRBJ2-1, with 11 bases aligning to TRBD2. The CDR3 extends over 14 amino acids. Germline V gene data show CDR1 as DFQATT and CDR2 as SNEGSKA (reference sequence). V gave up 5 bases and J gave up 3 bases; unmatched junction bases: 3. CDR3 in amino acids: CSAVGTSGYNEQFL. The CDR3 DNA follows: TGCAGTGCTGTCGGGACTAGCGGCTACAATGAGCAGTTCCTC.

The CDR3, as DNA: TGTGCCAGCAGCGTATCCCTAGCGGCCCCTCAGGAGCATACGCAGTATTTT. Amino acid sequence: CASSVSLAAPQEHTQYF. V and J are TRBV9 and TRBJ2-3; 7 nucleotides match TRBD2. Germline-derived CDR1 and CDR2 are SGDLS and YYNGEE. The CDR3 totals 17 residues. Trimming removed 1 base from V and 7 bases from J; junction bases left unmatched: 15.

As to this clonotype: Possible read error: a much larger clone is one base away. The chain is built from TRBV2 and TRBJ2-7; the match to TRBD1 covers 8 bases. Germline loops: CDR1 SNHLY, CDR2 FYNNEI. This CDR3 spans 11 amino acids. The DNA for the CDR3 is TGTGCCAGCAGTGACCAGGGGGCGCAGTGCTTC. Protein product: CASSDQGAQCF.

About this clonotype: One junction end does not reproduce the germline sequence, and a read error may be involved. CDR3 coding DNA: TGCGCCAGCAGCTTATCTCTGATGAATTCACCCTTCCACTTT. This encodes CASSLSLMNSPFHF. The genes are TRBV4-3 and TRBJ1-6; D unresolved. Germline V gene sequence: CDR1 LGHNA, CDR2 YSLEER. This CDR3 has 14 amino acids.

The chain has TRBV7-8 and TRBJ2-2; the match to TRBD2 covers 8 bases. V trimming: 4 bases; J trimming: 7 bases; junction bases outside the gene matches: 5. Germline lookup yields CDR1 SGHVS and CDR2 FQNEAQ. CDR3 size: 14 residues. The CDR3 loop is CASSYTGTSGELFF. DNA for the CDR3: TGTGCCAGCAGCTACACCGGGACTAGCGGGGAGCTGTTTTTT.

The rearrangement joins TRBV7-2 to TRBJ1-2; 7 positions match TRBD1. Germline CDR1 is SGHTA and CDR2 is FQGNSA. This CDR3 comprises 15 residues. V lost 5 bases and J lost 11; bases outside the gene matches: 17. The CDR3 bases are TGTGCCAGCAGCCAGGGGGGGGAGGGAACCAGCTGTTACACCTTC. Translated, it gives CASSQGGEGTSCYTF.

This clonotype occurred once. V gene TRBV15 combines with J gene TRBJ2-1; TRBD2 agrees at 15 bases. The CDR3 extends over 16 amino acids. V lost 3 bases to trimming and J lost 4 bases; unmatched junction nucleotides: 1. In germline, CDR1 is LNHNV, CDR2 YYDKDF (reference sequence). DNA for the CDR3: TGTGCCACCAGCAGTGGGACTAGCGGGAGGTACAATGAGCAGTTCTTC. Translated, it gives CATSSGTSGRYNEQFF.

Regarding this clonotype: Sequence at one end of the junction differs from germline and may be a read error. This chain connects TRBV19 to TRBJ2-2; the match to TRBD1 covers 8 bases. This CDR3 is built from 15 residues. The V gene's germline CDR1 is LNHDA and CDR2 SQIVND (reference sequence). CDR3: CASRVDRVFTGELFF. CDR3 nucleotide sequence: TGTGCCAGTAGGGTGGACAGGGTCTTCACCGGCGAGCTGTTTTTT.

In its sample, this clonotype was seen a few times. The chain has TRBV25-1 and TRBJ2-3; 10 positions match TRBD2. The V gene end was trimmed by 5 bases and the J gene end by 2 bases; junction bases not matched to a gene: 4. Germline values: CDR1 MGHDK, CDR2 SYGVNS. This CDR3 comprises 15 residues. CDR3 residues: CASSPLAGDTDTQYF. The CDR3 nucleotides are TGTGCCAGCAGTCCGCTAGCGGGGGACACAGATACGCAGTATTTT.

Comments on this clonotype: The junction does not match germline at one end; this may be a read error. The chain carries TRBV7-8 and TRBJ2-1, with a weak D call TRBD2 (7 bases). The germline V gene has CDR1 SGHVS and CDR2 FQNEAQ. The CDR3 is made up of 15 amino acids. CDR3 in amino acids: CAISEAGRGYTEQSF. The CDR3 region has the DNA TGTGCCATCAGTGAAGCTGGGAGGGGGTACACTGAGCAGTCCTTC.

This clonotype has just a few counts. The limits of the CDR3 on the DNA are not certain, so only TCRdb's listed CDR3 is given. This rearrangement joins TRBV7-8 to TRBJ1-5. Counting both end residues, the CDR3 totals 14 amino acids. The germline V gene has CDR1 SGHVS and CDR2 FQNEAQ. CDR3 protein: CASSLDANQPQHFF.

The CDR3 here is CASSFGTSGGLTTQYF. For the CDR3, the DNA is TGTGCCAGCAGCTTCGGGACTAGCGGGGGCCTAACGACCCAGTACTTC. The J gene is TRBJ2-5, the V gene TRBV7-2, with TRBD2 matching 14 bases. Trimming cost V 3 bases and J 7 bases; bases outside gene matches: 7. Germline CDR1 is SGHTA and CDR2 is FQGNSA. The CDR3 runs 16 residues.

The rearrangement joins TRBV29-1 to TRBJ1-2; D possibly corresponds to TRBD1 (5 bases). The CDR3 runs to 13 residues. Trimming cost V 3 bases and J 5 bases, with 13 bases left between them. CDR1 is SQVTM, CDR2 ANQGSEA, per germline. The CDR3 DNA reads TGCAGCGTTGAGAAGAGACAGAGTTATGGCTACACCTTC. Its translation: CSVEKRQSYGYTF. The entire variable domain, with the rest obtained from reference TRBV29-1 and TRBJ1-2, is as follows: SAVISQKPSRDICQRGTSLTIQCQVDSQVTMMFWYRQQPGQSLTLIATANQGSEATYESGFVIDKFPISRPNLTFSTLTVSNMSPEDSSIYLCSVEKRQSYGYTFGSGTRLTVV.

To note about this clonotype: The germline gene is not matched at one end of the junction; a read error may be the cause. The V and J genes are TRBV7-8 and TRBJ2-6; either TRBD1 or TRBD2 may supply D (5 bases each). Germline assignment: CDR1 SGHVS and CDR2 FQNEAQ. The CDR3 sequence is 17 residues long. The DNA of the CDR3 is TGTGCCAGCAGCCCCCGGACGGGGCTGAGTGGGGCCAAGGTCCTGACTTTC. This translates into CASSPRTGLSGAKVLTF.

This clonotype appeared many times. One end of the junction varies from germline; a read error may be responsible. The chain employs TRBV9 and TRBJ2-3; D unclear. This CDR3 region has 14 residues. Germline V gives CDR1 SGDLS, CDR2 YYNGEE. In nucleotides, the CDR3 is TGTGCTAGCAAACCACCACCTACCACAGATACGCAGTATTTT. Its protein is CASKPPPTTDTQYF.

The table lists this clonotype with a count of one. One junction end does not reproduce the germline sequence, and a read error may be involved. The J gene is TRBJ1-2, the V gene TRBV7-2; possible D gene TRBD1, 6 bases. Germline V lookup: CDR1 SGHTA, CDR2 FQGNSA. This CDR3 has 14 residues. The CDR3 region is CASSRLSGAGGYKF. The CDR3 coding sequence is TGTGCCAGCAGCCGGCTGTCGGGGGCGGGCGGCTACAAGTTC.